This T cell receptor (beta chain) was captured by sequencing in a study of cytomegalovirus exposure and HLA in healthy donors. J gave up 3 bases and V 0 bases, and 5 bases lay outside the gene matches. Per the germline V gene, CDR1 is SGHKS and CDR2 is YYEKEE (reference sequence). CDR3 length equals 16 residues. The protocol was immunoSEQ multiplex PCR, while the TCRdb copy is restricted to in-frame clones and leaves out a portion. The table includes some 120,000 clones, approximately 90% detected once. Sequenced input: PBMCs. The V and J genes are TRBV5-5 and TRBJ2-2; the match to TRBD2 covers 7 bases. This clonotype originated in a woman aged 18 to 35 in good health and CMV-seronegative. The CDR3 loop is CASSLELASYTGELFF. DNA of the CDR3: TGTGCCAGCAGCTTGGAACTAGCGAGTTACACCGGGGAGCTGTTTTTT.